What follows are 12 T cell receptor beta chains derived from one specimen sequenced in a study of lymphopenia after photon versus proton radiotherapy. Clones were read by immunoSEQ multiplex PCR, and TCRdb kept only the in-frame ones, dropping some. Seen here are about 83,000 clones, 83% observed once, and the top ten hold around 1.5%. This specimen consisted of peripheral blood, obtained from a patient treated with proton-based radiotherapy. All receptors come from a man between 60 and 70 years old with pancreatic cancer.

The chain recombines TRBV7-9 with TRBJ2-2; D gene ambiguous. Trimming left V 5 bases short and J 8 bases short, with 6 bases between. The CDR3 spans 11 residues. Germline CDR1 SEHNR, CDR2 FQNEAQ (reference sequence). CDR3 sequence (DNA): TGTGCCAGCAGCCCGCGGGGGGAGCTGTTTTTT. This encodes CASSPRGELFF.

The chain has TRBV5-5 and TRBJ2-1, with D tentatively TRBD1 (6 bases). V was cut by 3 bases and J by 5 bases, with 18 bases left in between. The CDR3 is 16 amino acids. Germline CDR1 is SGHKS and CDR2 is YYEKEE (reference sequence). The CDR3 sequence: CASSSRTAWQDNEQFF. The CDR3 bases are TGTGCCAGCAGCTCCCGGACAGCCTGGCAGGACAATGAGCAGTTCTTC.

The chain employs TRBV4-3 and TRBJ2-5; TRBD1 matches 8 bases. CDR1 and CDR2 (germline): LGHNA, YSLEER. This CDR3 spans 18 amino acids. With V trimmed by 0 bases and J by 1 base, 10 bases remained unmatched. CDR3 in DNA: TGCGCCAGCAGCCAAGATCTTCCCCCAACAGGGGGCCAAGAGACCCAGTACTTC. Translated: CASSQDLPPTGGQETQYF.

This clone was counted once. The chain joins TRBV7-9 to TRBJ2-3; 9 bases agree with TRBD1. The V gene's germline CDR1 is SEHNR and CDR2 FQNEAQ (reference sequence). The CDR3 has 17 amino acids. V shed 5 bases and J 3 bases; nucleotides not matched to a gene: 12. Written as DNA, the CDR3 is TGTGCCAGCAGCCGAACGGGGACAGGGAGGCGGACAGATACGCAGTATTTT. This translates into CASSRTGTGRRTDTQYF.

V usage is TRBV7-3 and J usage is TRBJ2-5; maybe TRBD1 (5 bases). The CDR3 is 12 residues long. V was trimmed by 5 bases and J by 3 bases, leaving 7 bases between them. Germline assignment: CDR1 SGHTA and CDR2 FQGTGA. The CDR3 protein is CASSLQEETQYF. The CDR3 coding sequence is TGTGCCAGCAGCCTACAGGAAGAGACCCAGTACTTC.

The CDR3 DNA reads TGTGCCAGCAACACCCGGACTAGCGTCTCCTACGAGCAGTACTTC. Protein product: CASNTRTSVSYEQYF. V gene TRBV2 combines with J gene TRBJ2-7; 9 bases fit TRBD2. The CDR3 is 15 residues long. The germline CDR1 and CDR2 sequences are SNHLY and FYNNEI. The V gene end was trimmed by 7 bases and the J gene end by 0 bases; junction bases not matched to a gene: 7.

This clone showed up just a few times. The chain uses TRBV28 and TRBJ2-1; TRBD2 might be the D (6 bases). This CDR3 region has 13 residues. Per the germline V gene, CDR1 is MDHEN and CDR2 is SYDVKM. Between the trimmed V and J ends, which lost 5 bases and 6 bases, there was a span of 11 bases. As DNA, the CDR3 is TGTGCCAGCAGTCTGGGACTGAGCAATGAGCAGTTCTTC. Encoded protein: CASSLGLSNEQFF. Using reference TRBV28 and TRBJ2-1 for the parts outside the CDR3, the full variable domain is DVKVTQSSRYLVKRTGEKVFLECVQDMDHENMFWYRQDPGLGLRLIYFSYDVKMKEKGDIPEGYSVSREKKERFSLILESASTNQTSMYLCASSLGLSNEQFFGPGTRLTVL.

The chain has TRBV18 and TRBJ2-7; D perhaps matches TRBD1 (5 bases). CDR3 length: 14 residues. Germline V gene lookup returns CDR1 KGHSH and CDR2 LQKENI. The ends were cut back, 3 bases at V and 5 bases at J, with 14 bases in the middle. Here the CDR3 DNA reads TGTGCCAGCTCACCTGAATGGGGCTCTAACGAGCAGTACTTC. Translating it yields CASSPEWGSNEQYF.

The genes are TRBV9 and TRBJ2-2; 12 bases agree with TRBD2. The V and J ends lost 3 bases and 5 bases, in that order; junction bases with no gene match: 5. The CDR3 is 16 amino acids. CDR1 and CDR2 from the germline V gene are SGDLS and YYNGEE. Written as DNA, the CDR3 is TGTGCCAGCAGCGCTAGCGGGAGGGCCGGAACCGGGGAGCTGTTTTTT. It specifies CASSASGRAGTGELFF.

This chain uses TRBV9 with TRBJ2-1; 7 bases are a match to TRBD2. Germline values: CDR1 SGDLS, CDR2 YYNGEE. With 0 bases clipped from V and 8 bases from J, the junction kept 11 bases outside the gene matches. CDR3 length: 16 residues. DNA of the CDR3: TGTGCCAGCAGCGTAGAGTCCGGGGGGAGGGCGGATGAGCAGTTCTTC. Protein sequence: CASSVESGGRADEQFF.

The rearrangement joins TRBV2 to TRBJ1-4, with 8 positions matching TRBD1. The germline V gene has CDR1 SNHLY and CDR2 FYNNEI. CDR3 size: 16 residues. The V segment lost 7 bases and the J segment 0 bases; nucleotides outside the gene matches: 7. For the CDR3, the DNA is TGTGCCAGCAAAAGGGTACAGGGGGCAACTAATGAAAAACTGTTTTTT. Amino acids: CASKRVQGATNEKLFF.

The rearrangement joins TRBV7-8 to TRBJ1-1, with D unresolved. Germline loops: CDR1 SGHVS, CDR2 FQNEAQ. The CDR3 runs 14 residues. The V gene lost 5 bases and the J gene lost 0 bases, with 10 bases spanning the gap. As DNA, the CDR3 is TGTGCCAGCAGCCGAGCGGAAGTGAACACTGAAGCTTTCTTT. This gives the protein CASSRAEVNTEAFF.